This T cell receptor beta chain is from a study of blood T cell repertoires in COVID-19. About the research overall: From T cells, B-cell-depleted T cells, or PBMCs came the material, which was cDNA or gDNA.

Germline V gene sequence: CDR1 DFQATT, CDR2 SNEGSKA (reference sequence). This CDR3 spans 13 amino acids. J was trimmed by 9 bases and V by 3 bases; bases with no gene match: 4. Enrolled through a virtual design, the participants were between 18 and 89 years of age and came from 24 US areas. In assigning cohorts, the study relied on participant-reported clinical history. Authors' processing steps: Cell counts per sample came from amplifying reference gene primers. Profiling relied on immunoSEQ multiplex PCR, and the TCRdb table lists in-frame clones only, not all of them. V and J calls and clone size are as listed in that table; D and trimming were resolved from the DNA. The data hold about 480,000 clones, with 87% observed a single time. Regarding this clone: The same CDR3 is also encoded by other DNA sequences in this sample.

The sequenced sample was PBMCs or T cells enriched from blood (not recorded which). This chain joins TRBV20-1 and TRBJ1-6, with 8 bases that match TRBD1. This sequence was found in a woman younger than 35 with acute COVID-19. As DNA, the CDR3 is TGCAGTGCTAGTCTGGACAGGGCTTCACCCCTCCACTTT. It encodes CSASLDRASPLHF.